This T cell receptor (beta chain) was sequenced in a study of blood T cell repertoires in COVID-19. Study-level background: The origin of the acute and convalescent COVID-19 samples was the United States, Italy and Spain. From T cells, B-cell-depleted T cells, or PBMCs came the material, which was cDNA or gDNA.

Note on this clone: At one of its ends the junction is not consistent with the germline gene, which may arise from a read error.

The CDR3 runs 11 residues. The V gene's germline CDR1 is SGHDT and CDR2 YYEEEE. Methods used by the authors: Amplification from reference gene primers served as the basis for estimated nucleated cell counts. Assay: immunoSEQ multiplex PCR; the TCRdb copy retains only in-frame clones and omits some. For V, J and clone size, that table is used; D and trimming come from the DNA. Of under 150,000 clones listed, 70% to 90% are singletons. The chain has TRBV5-6 and TRBJ1-2; D gene unclear. The origin of this receptor is a middle-aged woman with active or convalescent COVID-19. The sample comprised peripheral blood. CDR3 nucleotide sequence: TGTGCCAGCAGCTTGGCATCCAGGCGCGATTTC. Protein product: CASSLASRRDF. Filled out from reference TRBV5-6 and TRBJ1-2, the complete variable domain reads DAGVTQSPTHLIKTRGQQVTLRCSPKSGHDTVSWYQQALGQGPQFIFQYYEEEERQRGNFPDRFSGHQFPNYSSELNVNALLLGDSALYLCASSLASRRDFGSGTRLTVV.